The sequence of this TCR beta chain was determined in a study of blood T cell repertoires in COVID-19. Assay used: immunoSEQ multiplex PCR; TCRdb lists only in-frame clones, some missing. The repertoire holds approximately 250,000 clones, with approximately 82% as singletons. A few counts support this clone. V was clipped by 2 bases and J by 2 bases; unmatched bases: 4. Germline CDR1 reads SGHRS; CDR2 reads YFSETQ. The CDR3 is 15 residues long. V and J are TRBV5-1 and TRBJ1-5; 7 bases line up with TRBD1. This TCR was recovered from a man in his forties who had recovered from COVID-19. Sequencing input: PBMCs or T cells enriched from blood (not recorded which). The CDR3 sequence is CASSFEGARNQPQHF. The CDR3 region has the DNA TGCGCCAGCAGCTTCGAGGGGGCGCGCAATCAGCCCCAGCATTTT.